One sample yielded the 2 T cell receptor beta chains listed below, sequenced in a study of control samples from healthy donors and cancer patients. Produced via immunoSEQ multiplex PCR; TCRdb's table is partial and in-frame only. The data contain over 100,000 clones, 80% to 95% of them singletons. Material for sequencing was blood. The receptors come from a young man in good health.

The chain couples TRBV7-9 to TRBJ2-4; 7 bases line up with TRBD1. CDR1 is SEHNR, CDR2 FQNEAQ, per germline (reference sequence). J lost 9 bases, V lost 2 bases, and 7 bases had no gene match. The CDR3 extends over 14 amino acids. CDR3 in amino acids: CASSLLGTAAIQYF. As DNA, the CDR3 is TGTGCCAGCAGCTTACTCGGGACAGCGGCCATTCAGTACTTC.

The J gene is TRBJ1-2, the V gene TRBV6-5; D is unresolved. The V gene lost 2 bases and the J gene lost 8 bases, with 6 bases spanning the gap. The CDR3 sequence is 11 residues long. Looked up from germline, CDR1 is MNHEY and CDR2 is SVGAGI. The CDR3 reads CASSYGDGYTF. The CDR3 region has the DNA TGTGCCAGCAGTTACGGTGACGGCTACACCTTC.